Listed below are T cell receptor beta chains from one sample, sequenced in a study of blood T cells in healthy people across ages. TCRdb recomputed calls from the 5' RACE reads with MiXCR, one row per CDR3 protein. Counted here are fewer than 700,000 distinct CDR3 sequences, over 40% occurring once; the ten biggest clones make up around 30%. Sequenced input: blood. Receptor source: a man at least 80 years old in good health. CDR3s leave out the opening cysteine and the closing phenylalanine or tryptophan. Fields, in order: clone size, J gene, V gene, CDR3 protein. Not every row has a clone size; where given, it reads once, few, many or a size class.

.,TRBJ2-6,TRBV19,ASSITGTGANVLT
.,TRBJ1-1,TRBV21-1,ASSTGTGGWRNTEAF
.,TRBJ1-1,TRBV7-9,ASSLIQGGGEAF
many,TRBJ1-1,TRBV29-1,SVATGATEAF
few,TRBJ1-6,TRBV10-1,ASSEGVNSPLH
few,TRBJ2-7,TRBV3-1,ASGLAGASYEQY
.,TRBJ2-3,TRBV15,ATSRDKGLGGTDTQY
.,TRBJ2-3,TRBV7-9,ASSLGAGRRDTQY
.,TRBJ1-2,TRBV4-2,ASSTYRDLNYGYT
.,TRBJ2-7,TRBV4-3,ASSQRTEYKQY